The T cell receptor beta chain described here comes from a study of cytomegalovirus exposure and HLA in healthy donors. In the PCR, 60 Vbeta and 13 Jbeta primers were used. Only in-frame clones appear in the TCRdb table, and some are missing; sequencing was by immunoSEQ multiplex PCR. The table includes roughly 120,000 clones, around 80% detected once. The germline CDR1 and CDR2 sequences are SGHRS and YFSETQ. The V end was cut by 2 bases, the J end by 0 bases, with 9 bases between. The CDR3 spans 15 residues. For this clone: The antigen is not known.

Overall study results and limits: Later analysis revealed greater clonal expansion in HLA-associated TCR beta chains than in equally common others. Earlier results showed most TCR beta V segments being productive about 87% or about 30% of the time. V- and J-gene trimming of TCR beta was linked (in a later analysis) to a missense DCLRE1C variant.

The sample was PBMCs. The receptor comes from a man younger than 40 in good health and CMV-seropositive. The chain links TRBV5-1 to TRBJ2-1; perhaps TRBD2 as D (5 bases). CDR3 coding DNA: TGCGCCAGCAGCTTTGGACTCCTCTCCTACAATGAGCAGTTCTTC. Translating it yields CASSFGLLSYNEQFF.